Below are 26 T cell receptor beta chains sequenced from a single sample in a study of T-cell memory formation after mild COVID-19. TCRdb re-analysed the 5' RACE reads in MiXCR, keeping a single row per CDR3 protein. The sample shows over 150,000 distinct CDR3 sequences, about 22% of them seen only once. Material: PBMCs or a T cell subset sorted from them (not recorded which). The source of these receptors is an adult woman who had mild COVID-19 (a few samples of this study predate the infection). Cell type and time point are not known.

The chain couples TRBV13 to TRBJ2-7, with 8 bases fitting TRBD1. V shed 4 bases, J shed 5 bases, and the junction held 16 bases outside the gene matches. The germline V gene encodes CDR1 PRHDT and CDR2 FYEKMQ (reference sequence). The CDR3 loop spans 17 amino acids. CDR3 DNA: TGTGCCAGCAGCTCAGGGGGCGCCGCGAATAAGATCGACGAGCAGTACTTC. This sequence encodes CASSSGGAANKIDEQYF.

A few counts support this clonotype. CDR3 sequence (DNA): TGTGCCACCAGCGTGTCTAGCGGGAGGCTTAAGGCTGGGGCCAACGTCCTGACTTTC. Amino acid sequence: CATSVSSGRLKAGANVLTF. This sequence joins TRBV15 and TRBJ2-6; 11 bases map to TRBD2. This CDR3 is built from 19 residues. Germline assignment: CDR1 LNHNV and CDR2 YYDKDF (reference sequence). J gave up 2 bases and V 5 bases, and 11 bases lay outside the gene matches.

This sequence joins TRBV6-5 and TRBJ2-5; the D gene is possibly TRBD1 (5 bases). The germline V and J ends were trimmed by 4 bases and 0 bases, with 9 bases remaining between them. This CDR3 is built from 14 residues. Germline CDR1 and CDR2: MNHEY and SVGAGI. The DNA for the CDR3 is TGTGCCAGCAGTTTCCAGGGCAACCAAGAGACCCAGTACTTC. This sequence encodes CASSFQGNQETQYF.

This clonotype appeared a few times. This chain joins TRBV20-1 and TRBJ1-2; no definite D call. The CDR3 totals 11 residues. The V gene's germline CDR1 is DFQATT and CDR2 SNEGSKA (reference sequence). Trimming took 0 bases from V and 8 from J, leaving 7 bases between them. As DNA, the CDR3 is TGCAGTGCTAGAGATTTGGGGGGCTACACCTTC. Its protein product is CSARDLGGYTF.

In its sample, this clonotype was seen a few times. This chain uses TRBV5-6 with TRBJ2-1, with 11 bases fitting TRBD1. The CDR3 consists of 14 residues. CDR1 SGHDT and CDR2 YYEEEE come from the germline V gene. The J segment lost 7 bases and the V segment lost 3 bases, leaving 3 bases of the junction unmatched. The CDR3 loop is CASSYGTGGNEQFF. CDR3 DNA: TGTGCCAGCAGCTACGGGACAGGGGGAAATGAGCAGTTCTTC.

This sequence joins TRBV7-6 and TRBJ1-6; possibly TRBD1 for D (6 bases). V was cut by 0 bases and J by 7 bases, with 10 bases left in between. This CDR3 contains 15 residues. Per germline, CDR1 SGHVS and CDR2 FNYEAQ. Here the CDR3 DNA reads TGTGCCAGCAGCTTAGCTCCCGGGGGCAATTCACCCCTCCACTTT. Translation gives CASSLAPGGNSPLHF.

In its sample, this clonotype was seen a few times. The rearrangement links TRBV4-1 to TRBJ2-7; 8 bases line up with TRBD2. CDR1 is MGHRA and CDR2 is YSYEKL in the germline V gene. This CDR3 is built from 15 residues. With V trimmed by 0 bases and J by 7 bases, 8 bases remained unmatched. The CDR3 sequence is CASSQDSGGAWEQYF. CDR3 nucleotide sequence: TGCGCCAGCAGCCAAGATTCCGGGGGGGCATGGGAGCAGTACTTC.

A few counts support this clonotype. This rearrangement joins TRBV12-3 or TRBV12-4 to TRBJ2-7; 7 nucleotides match TRBD2. Unmatched junction bases numbered 3, after V lost 5 bases and J lost 2 bases. The CDR3 totals 13 residues. The chain's CDR3 is CASSLGLAYEQYF. The CDR3 DNA reads as TGTGCCAGCAGTCTTGGACTAGCCTACGAGCAGTACTTC.

This chain joins TRBV5-1 and TRBJ1-1, with a tentative D call TRBD1 (6 bases). The germline V gene has CDR1 SGHRS and CDR2 YFSETQ. V lost 1 base and J 5 bases, leaving 18 bases between the germline ends. The CDR3 is 16 amino acids. The DNA of the CDR3 is TGCGCCAGCAGCTTGAACCATCAGGGGCGGGGAACTGAAGCTTTCTTT. Protein sequence: CASSLNHQGRGTEAFF.

This rearrangement joins TRBV12-3 or TRBV12-4 to TRBJ2-3; possible D gene TRBD1, 5 bases. V lost 6 bases and J 0 bases, leaving 10 bases between the germline ends. The CDR3 spans 14 residues. The CDR3 here is CASSLRGSTDTQYF. DNA of the CDR3: TGTGCCAGCAGCCTAAGGGGAAGCACAGATACGCAGTATTTT.

The chain has TRBV12-3 or TRBV12-4 and TRBJ2-7; TRBD2 might be the D (6 bases). CDR3 size: 14 residues. Trimming cost V 5 bases and J 5 bases, with 16 bases left between them. The CDR3 nucleotides are TGTGCCAGCAGTCCCTTGGGACTCCGCCACGAGCAGTACTTC. Residues: CASSPLGLRHEQYF.

This clonotype was seen once. V usage is TRBV2 and J usage is TRBJ1-6, with TRBD1 matching over 7 bases. Losses at the gene ends were 6 bases for V and 8 bases for J; bases not matched to a gene: 10. This CDR3 contains 15 residues. Germline loops: CDR1 SNHLY, CDR2 FYNNEI. CDR3 region: CASRKMPGGDSPLHF. CDR3 bases: TGTGCCAGCAGGAAGATGCCAGGGGGAGATTCACCCCTCCACTTT.

This clonotype was picked up a small number of times. The J gene is TRBJ2-7, the V gene TRBV19; D is undetermined. The CDR3 is made up of 15 amino acids. The V end lost 0 bases, the J end lost 2 bases, and 11 bases lay between the germline ends. Germline CDR1 LNHDA, CDR2 SQIVND (reference sequence). CDR3 coding DNA: TGTGCCAGTAGTATAGATCCAGGCCCCGCCTACGAGCAGTACTTC. Its protein product is CASSIDPGPAYEQYF.

This clonotype was found a few times. The gene calls are TRBV19 and TRBJ2-7; D perhaps matches TRBD1 (5 bases). The CDR3 has 15 amino acids. V lost 2 bases to trimming and J lost 3 bases, with 14 bases between them. The germline V gene has CDR1 LNHDA and CDR2 SQIVND (reference sequence). CDR3: CASSISEDKNYEQYF. The CDR3 coding sequence is TGTGCCAGTAGTATAAGCGAGGACAAGAACTACGAGCAGTACTTC.

This sequence joins TRBV24-1 and TRBJ2-1; D possibly matches TRBD1 or TRBD2 (5 bases each). CDR3 size: 12 residues. Germline assignment: CDR1 KGHDR and CDR2 SFDVKD. The germline V and J ends were trimmed by 2 bases and 15 bases, with 13 bases remaining between them. CDR3 in DNA: TGTGCCACCAGTGATTCGGGGACGGGCTCGTTCTTC. The encoded protein is CATSDSGTGSFF.

This clonotype appeared a few times. The chain combines TRBV5-6 with TRBJ2-5; D gene ambiguous. Trimming took 0 bases from V and 1 from J, leaving 7 bases between them. This CDR3 has 14 residues. Germline V lookup: CDR1 SGHDT, CDR2 YYEEEE. The CDR3 is CASSLVQTQETQYF. The DNA for the CDR3 is TGTGCCAGCAGCTTGGTTCAGACCCAAGAGACCCAGTACTTC.

This clonotype occurred a few times. J is TRBJ1-5 and V is TRBV5-6; 7 nucleotides line up with TRBD1. V lost 4 bases, J lost 4 bases, and 5 bases stayed unmatched. The length of the CDR3 is 14 residues. Germline CDR1 is SGHDT and CDR2 is YYEEEE. The CDR3: CASSHRGQNQPQHF. DNA of the CDR3: TGTGCCAGCAGCCACCGGGGACAGAATCAGCCCCAGCATTTT. The full variable domain, completed using reference TRBV5-6 and TRBJ1-5, is DAGVTQSPTHLIKTRGQQVTLRCSPKSGHDTVSWYQQALGQGPQFIFQYYEEEERQRGNFPDRFSGHQFPNYSSELNVNALLLGDSALYLCASSHRGQNQPQHFGDGTRLSIL.

This clonotype was counted between two and nine times. The gene calls are TRBV5-1 and TRBJ1-1; no reliable D call. The V gene's germline CDR1 is SGHRS and CDR2 YFSETQ. Deletions cut 2 bases from V and 0 bases from J, with 8 bases between. The CDR3 has 14 amino acids. This chain's CDR3 is CASSFTGMNTEAFF. The CDR3 DNA sequence: TGCGCCAGCAGCTTTACGGGCATGAACACTGAAGCTTTCTTT.

CDR3 DNA: TGCGCCAGCAGCCTCCTGACTAGCGGGAGGAGCGCCGGGGAGCTGTTTTTT. It is translated as CASSLLTSGRSAGELFF. The V and J genes are TRBV4-3 and TRBJ2-2, with 13 bases lining up with TRBD2. J was trimmed by 6 bases and V by 4 bases; bases with no gene match: 8. CDR1 and CDR2 (germline): LGHNA, YSLEER. The CDR3 extends over 17 amino acids.

The V call is TRBV12-3 or TRBV12-4, the J call TRBJ2-7; 9 bases fit TRBD1. There are 14 residues in the CDR3. The ends lost 6 bases at V and 7 bases at J; junction bases unmatched: 10. The CDR3 coding sequence is TGTGCCAGCAGCCGGGGACAGGGTGTTTGGGAGCAGTACTTC. Its protein is CASSRGQGVWEQYF.

This clonotype has just a few counts. The chain links TRBV2 to TRBJ2-2; no clear D gene. Germline V gives CDR1 SNHLY, CDR2 FYNNEI. Trimming cost V 3 bases and J 10 bases, with 15 bases left between them. The CDR3 covers 14 residues. The CDR3 reads CASSEVNLGEELFF. The CDR3 nucleotides are TGTGCCAGCAGTGAGGTTAACCTCGGCGAGGAGCTGTTTTTT.

This clonotype appeared once. The CDR3 DNA sequence: TGTGCCAGCCTTGGACAGGGGGCGGGTTCAATCTATGGCTACACCTTC. As protein: CASLGQGAGSIYGYTF. The J gene is TRBJ1-2, the V gene TRBV19, with 11 bases fitting TRBD1. Germline values: CDR1 LNHDA, CDR2 SQIVND (reference sequence). The V gene end was trimmed by 9 bases and the J gene end by 4 bases; junction bases not matched to a gene: 13. The CDR3 has 16 amino acids. The full variable domain, its missing parts supplied by reference TRBV19 and TRBJ1-2, is DGGITQSPKYLFRKEGQNVTLSCEQNLNHDAMYWYRQDPGQGLRLIYYSQIVNDFQKGDIAEGYSVSREKKESFPLTVTSAQKNPTAFYLCASLGQGAGSIYGYTFGSGTRLTVV.

Only a few counts were recorded for this clonotype. The chain joins TRBV7-3 to TRBJ2-6, with 9 bases lining up with TRBD1. Germline-derived CDR1 and CDR2 are SGHTA and FQGTGA. CDR3 length: 16 residues. V lost 5 bases to trimming and J lost 0 bases; unmatched junction nucleotides: 2. DNA for the CDR3: TGTGCCAGCAGCCCGACAGGGGGCTCTGGGGCCAACGTCCTGACTTTC. Translating gives CASSPTGGSGANVLTF.

The V and J genes are TRBV13 and TRBJ1-1, with D possibly TRBD1 on 6 matching bases. V lost 4 bases, J lost 5 bases, and 17 bases lay in between. The CDR3 runs to 15 residues. Germline V gene data show CDR1 as PRHDT and CDR2 as FYEKMQ (reference sequence). The CDR3 loop is CASSSGDTPRTEAFF. The DNA for the CDR3 is TGTGCCAGCAGCTCCGGGGACACCCCTCGGACTGAAGCTTTCTTT.

This chain connects TRBV4-1 to TRBJ2-6, with 7 positions matching TRBD1. The germline V gene encodes CDR1 MGHRA and CDR2 YSYEKL. After removal of 0 bases from V and 3 bases from J, the junction contained 8 bases not matched to a gene. This CDR3 is 18 amino acids long. Here the CDR3 reads CASSQDPLQGFGANVLTF. The CDR3 DNA reads as TGCGCCAGCAGCCAAGATCCGTTACAGGGGTTTGGGGCCAACGTCCTGACTTTC.

This clonotype was seen a handful of times. J is TRBJ2-5 and V is TRBV6-2 or TRBV6-3; D tentatively fits TRBD1 or TRBD2 (5 bases each). Per germline, CDR1 MNHEY and CDR2 SVGEGT. Trimming left V 3 bases short and J 4 bases short, with 15 bases between. The CDR3 has 15 amino acids. The CDR3 DNA reads as TGTGCCAGCAGTTATTCGGGGCACAGCGGAGAGACCCAGTACTTC. Amino acids: CASSYSGHSGETQYF.